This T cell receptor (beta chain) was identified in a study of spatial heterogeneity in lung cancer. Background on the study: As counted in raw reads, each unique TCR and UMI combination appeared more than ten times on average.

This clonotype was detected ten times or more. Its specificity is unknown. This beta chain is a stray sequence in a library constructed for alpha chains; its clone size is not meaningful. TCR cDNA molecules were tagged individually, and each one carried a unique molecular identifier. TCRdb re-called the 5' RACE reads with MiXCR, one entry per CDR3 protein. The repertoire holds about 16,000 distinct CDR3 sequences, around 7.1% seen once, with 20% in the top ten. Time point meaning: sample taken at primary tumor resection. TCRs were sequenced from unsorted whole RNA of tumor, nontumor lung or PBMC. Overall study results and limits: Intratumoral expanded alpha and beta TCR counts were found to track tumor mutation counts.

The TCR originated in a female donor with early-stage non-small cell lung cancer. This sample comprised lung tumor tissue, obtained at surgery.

The CDR3 DNA is TGTGCCAGCAGCTTACCTAGCGGGGACACCTACGAGCAGTACTTC. Its translation: CASSLPSGDTYEQYF. The chain employs TRBV5-8 and TRBJ2-7, with 9 bases lining up with TRBD2. In germline, CDR1 is SGHTS, CDR2 YDEGEE. The CDR3 extends over 15 amino acids. V dropped 2 bases and J dropped 2; count of bases not matched to a gene: 5.